This T cell receptor (beta chain) was identified during a study of cytomegalovirus exposure and HLA in healthy donors. Study-level background: Findings of an earlier analysis included around 100 million unique TCR beta sequences from around 180 million T cells. Regarding the study as a whole: When the data were analyzed later, several of the most significant clusters appeared to be linked to common viral pathogens.

This PCR relied on a set of 60 Vbeta primers and 13 Jbeta primers. The repertoire was sequenced with immunoSEQ multiplex PCR; TCRdb's copy has only in-frame clones and lacks some. This table holds roughly 200,000 clones, 70% to 85% found once. The germline V gene encodes CDR1 LNHDA and CDR2 SQIVND (reference sequence). V lost 3 bases to trimming and J lost 6 bases; unmatched junction nucleotides: 6. The CDR3 contains 14 residues. A single count supports this clone. Its antigen is as yet unknown. The source of this sequence is a woman in her thirties or forties in good health and CMV-seronegative. The chain uses TRBV19 and TRBJ2-7; 9 bases fit TRBD1. The specimen was PBMCs. The CDR3, as DNA: TGTGCCAGTAGTATTGGGACAGGGAGGATCGAGCAGTACTTC. This codes for CASSIGTGRIEQYF.